The 18 T cell receptor beta chains below come from one sample, sequenced in a study of control samples from healthy donors and cancer patients. Sequencing used immunoSEQ multiplex PCR; TCRdb keeps in-frame clones, though not all of them. Of over 200,000 clones listed, roughly 80% are singletons. What was sequenced was PBMCs. These TCRs come from a woman in her sixties or seventies with lung cancer.

The chain links TRBV25-1 to TRBJ1-6; no clear D gene. The V end was cut by 6 bases, the J end by 0 bases, with 15 bases between. The CDR3 consists of 17 residues. CDR1 and CDR2 (germline): MGHDK, SYGVNS. CDR3 DNA: TGTGCCAGCAGGGCCACAGTTTTTCGCTCCTATAATTCACCCCTCCACTTT. Translation gives CASRATVFRSYNSPLHF.

For this clone: Different DNA sequences within this sample yield the same CDR3. The chain employs TRBV12-3 or TRBV12-4 and TRBJ2-7; unclear D gene. This CDR3 is 11 amino acids long. The V end was cut by 1 base, the J end by 4 bases, with 2 bases between. CDR3 protein: CASSLGYEQYF. CDR3 bases: TGTGCCAGCAGTTTAGGATACGAGCAGTACTTC.

The chain combines TRBV24-1 with TRBJ2-1; 7 nucleotides align to TRBD2. This CDR3 is built from 15 residues. J was trimmed by 4 bases and V by 6 bases; bases with no gene match: 8. Germline V gives CDR1 KGHDR, CDR2 SFDVKD. CDR3 amino acids: CATSTAGRVYNEQFF. The CDR3 nucleotides read TGTGCCACCAGTACAGCAGGGAGGGTTTACAATGAGCAGTTCTTC.

The V call is TRBV5-8, the J call TRBJ1-2; D perhaps matches TRBD1 (6 bases). The CDR3 runs 15 residues. Germline V gene data show CDR1 as SGHTS and CDR2 as YDEGEE. The V and J ends lost 4 bases and 7 bases respectively, with 20 bases between them. The chain's CDR3 is CASSPPYRDQAGYTF. CDR3 bases: TGTGCCAGCAGCCCCCCTTACAGGGACCAGGCTGGCTACACCTTC. The full variable domain, completed using reference TRBV5-8 and TRBJ1-2, is EAGVTQSPTHLIKTRGQQATLRCSPISGHTSVYWYQQALGLGLQFLLWYDEGEERNRGNFPPRFSGRQFPNYSSELNVNALELEDSALYLCASSPPYRDQAGYTFGSGTRLTVV.

This chain links TRBV6-6 with TRBJ1-6; TRBD1 agrees at 7 bases. CDR1 and CDR2 (germline): MNHNY, SVGAGI (reference sequence). CDR3 size: 15 residues. Trimming at V came to 4 bases and at J to 10 bases, leaving 10 bases not matched to a gene. The CDR3 is CASSCPTGLWSPLHF. The CDR3 DNA reads as TGTGCCAGCAGTTGCCCGACAGGGCTTTGGTCACCCCTCCACTTT.

The genes are TRBV28 and TRBJ2-7; 7 bases are a match to TRBD2. V lost 4 bases, J lost 6 bases, and 9 bases stayed unmatched. The CDR3 totals 14 residues. Germline CDR1 MDHEN, CDR2 SYDVKM. CDR3 DNA: TGTGCCAGCAGTTCCCCGGGGAGGGCGAGCGAGCAGTACTTC. As protein: CASSSPGRASEQYF.

V and J are TRBV7-8 and TRBJ2-7; D is possibly TRBD2 (6 bases). Germline CDR1 reads SGHVS; CDR2 reads FQNEAQ. The CDR3 totals 15 residues. The ends were cut back, 5 bases at V and 4 bases at J, with 18 bases in the middle. CDR3 coding DNA: TGTGCCAGCAGCCAACGGGGCGGGGACCGTTACGAGCAGTACTTC. The encoded protein is CASSQRGGDRYEQYF.

V is TRBV7-8 and J is TRBJ1-5, with D uncertain. V lost 5 bases, J lost 6 bases, and 11 bases lay in between. This CDR3 contains 13 residues. CDR1 is SGHVS, CDR2 FQNEAQ, per germline. The CDR3 DNA sequence: TGTGCCAGCAGCCTCAATATCCGTCAGCCCCAGCATTTT. It yields the protein CASSLNIRQPQHF.

This chain joins TRBV6-2 or TRBV6-3 and TRBJ2-2; D uncertain. V dropped 6 bases and J dropped 3 bases, with 14 bases sitting between them. Looked up from germline, CDR1 is MNHEY and CDR2 is SVGEGT. The CDR3 is 15 amino acids. The DNA for the CDR3 is TGTGCCAGCAGCCTGGAGTTAGTGGACACCGGGGAGCTGTTTTTT. Encoded protein: CASSLELVDTGELFF.

The J gene is TRBJ1-4, the V gene TRBV28; 10 nucleotides align to TRBD1. The J segment lost 7 bases and the V segment lost 6 bases, leaving 8 bases of the junction unmatched. CDR3 length: 15 residues. Per the germline V gene, CDR1 is MDHEN and CDR2 is SYDVKM. The CDR3 protein is CASRSGQGGGEKLFF. The CDR3 coding sequence is TGTGCCAGCAGGAGTGGACAGGGGGGAGGTGAAAAACTGTTTTTT.

This chain links TRBV5-4 with TRBJ1-1; no reliable D call. Germline V lookup: CDR1 SGHNT, CDR2 YYREEE (reference sequence). The CDR3 runs to 12 residues. With 5 bases removed from V and 6 bases from J, the gap between germline ends came to 11 bases. The CDR3 is CASRGFRAEAFF. The CDR3 DNA is TGTGCCAGCAGAGGTTTCCGCGCTGAAGCTTTCTTT.

This clone turned up a few times. The chain joins TRBV11-1 to TRBJ1-1; tentatively, D is TRBD1 (5 bases). V was clipped by 5 bases and J by 7 bases, with 23 bases between them. This CDR3 is 16 amino acids long. The germline CDR1 and CDR2 sequences are SGHAT and FQDESV (reference sequence). In DNA form, the CDR3 reads TGTGCCAGCAGCCATCCTTTTTTACAGGAAAGGAATGAAGCTTTCTTT. Its translation: CASSHPFLQERNEAFF.

In DNA, the CDR3 is TGTGCCATCAGTACCGGGACAAGCTCCTACGAGCAGTACTTC. The encoded protein is CAISTGTSSYEQYF. The chain is built from TRBV10-3 and TRBJ2-7; possible D gene TRBD1, 6 bases. The CDR3 sequence is 14 residues long. In germline, CDR1 is ENHRY, CDR2 SYGVKD. Between the trimmed V and J ends, which lost 5 bases and 0 bases, there was a span of 11 bases.

This clone has a single count. The chain links TRBV19 to TRBJ2-5; D is ambiguous. The CDR3 is made up of 14 amino acids. Deletions cut 7 bases from V and 3 bases from J, with 15 bases between. In germline, CDR1 is LNHDA, CDR2 SQIVND (reference sequence). The CDR3 here is CASTPSRAEETQYF. CDR3 sequence (DNA): TGTGCCAGTACCCCGTCCCGGGCGGAAGAGACCCAGTACTTC.

J is TRBJ1-4 and V is TRBV5-1, with D possibly being TRBD1 (6 bases). Germline lookup yields CDR1 SGHRS and CDR2 YFSETQ. Trimming removed 4 bases at V and 7 bases at J, with 17 bases between. This CDR3 contains 15 residues. CDR3 sequence: CASSPVQQGGEKLFF. The DNA of the CDR3 is TGCGCCAGCAGCCCGGTGCAACAGGGCGGTGAAAAACTGTTTTTT. Full variable domain (rest looked up from reference TRBV5-1 and TRBJ1-4): KAGVTQTPRYLIKTRGQQVTLSCSPISGHRSVSWYQQTPGQGLQFLFEYFSETQRNKGNFPGRFSGRQFSNSRSEMNVSTLELGDSALYLCASSPVQQGGEKLFFGSGTQLSVL.

This clone was counted a single time. The chain combines TRBV28 with TRBJ2-5; D not certain. Deletions cut 2 bases from V and 5 bases from J, with 9 bases between. This CDR3 is 13 amino acids long. CDR1 is MDHEN, CDR2 SYDVKM, per germline. CDR3 in amino acids: CASSLRGSETQYF. The DNA for the CDR3 is TGTGCCAGCAGTTTACGTGGTTCTGAGACCCAGTACTTC.

This chain connects TRBV21-1 to TRBJ1-6; the table calls TRBD1, which could not be checked here. TRBV21-1 is a listed pseudogene. This CDR3 comprises 18 residues. As DNA, the CDR3 is TGTGCCAGCAGCAAAGGTGGACAGCGAAAGACCTATAATTCACCCCTCCACTTT. Protein sequence: CASSKGGQRKTYNSPLHF.

The chain carries TRBV15 and TRBJ2-1, with 10 bases fitting TRBD1. Germline V gives CDR1 LNHNV, CDR2 YYDKDF (reference sequence). The CDR3 contains 17 residues. V lost 1 base and J lost 7; bases outside the gene matches: 10. The CDR3 is CATSRGGGQGRRNEQFF. The DNA for the CDR3 is TGTGCCACCAGCAGAGGGGGGGGACAGGGGAGGAGGAATGAGCAGTTCTTC. Full variable domain (missing parts from reference TRBV15 and TRBJ2-1): DAMVIQNPRYQVTQFGKPVTLSCSQTLNHNVMYWYQQKSSQAPKLLFHYYDKDFNNEADTPDNFQSRRPNTSFCFLDIRSPGLGDTAMYLCATSRGGGQGRRNEQFFGPGTRLTVL.